A selection of T cell receptor beta chains follows, all from one sample in a study of T cells in localized non-small cell lung cancer. Sequenced by immunoSEQ multiplex PCR; TCRdb stores in-frame clones only, minus some. Of over 25,000 clones in the sample, around 73% were seen once. Sequencing was performed on peripheral blood, taken before any cancer treatment. All receptors derive from a male donor aged 60 or older with stage II squamous cell lung carcinoma. The CDR3 runs from the conserved cysteine through the conserved F or W. D genes are given only for firm matches. Clone size appears in some rows only: once, few, many, or a class for an expanded clone.

j_gene,v_gene,d_gene,abundance,CDR3nt,CDR3aa
TRBJ2-7,TRBV2,NA,NA,TGTGCCAGCAGTCAGGCTTCCTACGAGCAGTACTTC,CASSQASYEQYF
TRBJ2-1,TRBV29-1,TRBD2,NA,TGCAGCGTGGCCACTAGCGGGGGGGCCGGTGAGCAGTTCTTC,CSVATSGGAGEQFF
TRBJ2-2,TRBV9,TRBD1,NA,TGTGCCAGCAGCGCCCGGGACAGCTTCTCCTACACCGGGGAGCTGTTTTTT,CASSARDSFSYTGELFF
TRBJ2-7,TRBV15,TRBD1,NA,TGTGCCACCAGCAGAGCGGCCGAGACAGGGGTGTCCTACGAGCAGTACTTC,CATSRAAETGVSYEQYF
TRBJ2-5,TRBV5-1,NA,few,TGCGCCAGCAGCCCGGGCAGGTTTCAAGAGACCCAGTACTTC,CASSPGRFQETQYF
TRBJ1-2,TRBV18,NA,once,TGTGCCAGCTCATTTGGGCCACAGGGCCCCTATGGCTACACCTTC,CASSFGPQGPYGYTF
TRBJ2-1,TRBV7-2,NA,NA,TGTGCCAGCAGCATCATTAGGTCCAGTGAGCAGTTCTTC,CASSIIRSSEQFF
TRBJ1-2,TRBV5-4,NA,NA,TGTGCCAGCAGTTTAAATCGCAATGGCTACACCTTC,CASSLNRNGYTF
TRBJ1-1,TRBV15,NA,NA,TGTGCCACCAGCAGAGAGCCCCTCAGAGGCACTGAAGCTTTCTTT,CATSREPLRGTEAFF
TRBJ2-3,TRBV19,NA,NA,TGTGCCAGTAGTATATCCGCGGGGGCGGGCACAGATACGCAGTATTTT,CASSISAGAGTDTQYF
TRBJ2-7,TRBV11-2,NA,once,TGTGCCAGCAGCACGACCAGGGAGTCCTACGAGCAGTACTTC,CASSTTRESYEQYF
TRBJ1-1,TRBV11-2,NA,NA,TGTGCCAGCAGCCTTTGGGGGCCGAACACTGAAGCTTTCTTT,CASSLWGPNTEAFF
TRBJ1-1,TRBV11-2,NA,few,TGTGCCAGCAGCTTGTGGGGCACTGAAGCTTTCTTT,CASSLWGTEAFF
TRBJ1-2,TRBV6-5,NA,NA,TGTGCCAGCAGGGGGGGACACGACTATGGCTACACCTTC,CASRGGHDYGYTF
TRBJ1-2,TRBV6-5,NA,once,TGTGCCAGCAGTTTCCAGGGAGGTGGCTATGGCTACACCTTC,CASSFQGGGYGYTF
TRBJ2-7,TRBV7-9,TRBD1,NA,TGTGCCAGCAGCTTAAGGGGACAGGGGGGAAGATTAGACGAGCAGTACTTC,CASSLRGQGGRLDEQYF
TRBJ1-4,TRBV5-1,TRBD1,NA,TGCGCCAGCAGCCTCCCGGGACAGACTAATGAAAAACTGTTTTTT,CASSLPGQTNEKLFF
TRBJ1-1,TRBV2,TRBD1,NA,TGTGCCAAAGGGACAGTAAAGATGAACACTGAAGCTTTCTTT,CAKGTVKMNTEAFF
TRBJ1-3,TRBV9,NA,NA,TGTGCCAGCAGCGAAGGGACGGGCTCTGGAAACACCATATATTTT,CASSEGTGSGNTIYF
TRBJ2-3,TRBV7-8,NA,NA,TGTGCCAGCAGCTTAGAGGGGACCCACAGAGATACGCAGTATTTT,CASSLEGTHRDTQYF
TRBJ2-2,TRBV12-2,NA,NA,TGTGCAAGTCGCCTAAAGCCGGGACAGTTCACCGGGGAGCTGTTTTTT,CASRLKPGQFTGELFF
TRBJ1-5,TRBV6-1,NA,NA,TGTGCCAGCAGGTGGGTCGGAGGGGCCGATCAGCCCCAGCATTTT,CASRWVGGADQPQHF
TRBJ1-1,TRBV6-6,TRBD1,NA,TGTGCCAGCAGTTGGGGACAGGGGTTCGACACTGAAGCTTTCTTT,CASSWGQGFDTEAFF
TRBJ2-7,TRBV6-1,TRBD1,NA,TGTGCCAGCCAGGGACAGGGTATTTCGTACTTC,CASQGQGISYF
TRBJ1-1,TRBV27,TRBD1,NA,TGTGCCAGCAGTCCGGGACAGGGGCCCAACACTGAAGCTTTCTTT,CASSPGQGPNTEAFF
TRBJ1-1,TRBV15,TRBD1,NA,TGTGCCACCAGCAGATTTACAGGGGCGAACACTGAAGCTTTCTTT,CATSRFTGANTEAFF
TRBJ2-1,TRBV29-1,TRBD2,NA,TGCAGCGTTGTAGCAGCGGGGGGCCAAAGCTCCTACAATGAGCAGTTCTTC,CSVVAAGGQSSYNEQFF
TRBJ1-4,TRBV6-5,TRBD1,NA,TGTGCCAGCAGAATCTCGGGACAGGGGGGTGAAAAACTGTTTTTT,CASRISGQGGEKLFF
TRBJ2-6,TRBV30,TRBD1,NA,TGTGCCAGTTTCGGGACAGTTGCCTCTGGGGCCAACGTCCTGACTTTC,CASFGTVASGANVLTF
TRBJ2-7,TRBV5-6,TRBD1,NA,TGTGCCAGCAGCTTTCCGGGACAGACCTACGAGCAGTACTTC,CASSFPGQTYEQYF
TRBJ2-7,TRBV7-8,NA,NA,TGTGCCAGCAGCCACTACAGGGCCCACGAGCAGTACTTC,CASSHYRAHEQYF
TRBJ2-1,TRBV30,TRBD1,few,TGTGCCTGGAGGACGGGACAGGGGGCGGGTGAGCAGTTCTTC,CAWRTGQGAGEQFF
TRBJ1-3,TRBV9,NA,few,TGTGCCAGCACTCGTAGATCGAAGGGAAACACCATATATTTT,CASTRRSKGNTIYF
TRBJ2-1,TRBV7-6,NA,NA,TGTGCCAGCAGCTTAGCGGGAGTGGCTAGCGATGAGCAGTTCTTC,CASSLAGVASDEQFF
TRBJ1-2,TRBV9,TRBD1,NA,TGTGCCAGCAGCGCTTGGCCCCTGGGACAGGGAAACTATGGCTACACCTTC,CASSAWPLGQGNYGYTF
TRBJ2-3,TRBV7-8,TRBD1,NA,TGTGCCAGCAGCCCTTTCGAGACAGGGGCTAGCACAGATACGCAGTATTTT,CASSPFETGASTDTQYF
TRBJ1-1,TRBV30,NA,NA,TGTGCCTGGAGCGCCACAGGGTCAGAAGCTTTCTTT,CAWSATGSEAFF
TRBJ2-6,TRBV2,NA,NA,TGTGCCAGCAGTTACCAGGGTTCTGGGGCCAACGTCCTGACTTTC,CASSYQGSGANVLTF
TRBJ1-3,TRBV7-3,NA,few,TGTGCCAGCAGCTTAACAGCGGGGGCAGACTCCGTGATGGCTTTT,CASSLTAGADSVMAF
TRBJ2-7,TRBV2,TRBD2,NA,TGTGCCATTCGAAGCGGGAGGGCCCGGGGCGAGCAGTACTTC,CAIRSGRARGEQYF
TRBJ2-5,TRBV5-6,NA,NA,TGTGCCAGCAGCTCGAGACTTGAACAAGAGACCCAGTACTTC,CASSSRLEQETQYF
TRBJ1-5,TRBV6-1,TRBD1,NA,TGTGCCAGCAGGGGACAGGGGAGCTATCAGCCCCAGCATTTT,CASRGQGSYQPQHF
TRBJ2-7,TRBV6-1,TRBD1,NA,TGTGCCAGCAGTGGGCCGGGACAGGGGATGAACGAGCAGTACTTC,CASSGPGQGMNEQYF
TRBJ2-5,TRBV15,NA,NA,TGTGCCACCAGCAGCGAGGGGGGAGAGACCCAGTACTTC,CATSSEGGETQYF
TRBJ1-1,TRBV6-5,NA,NA,TGTGCCAGCAGTTACCTTCGATCTGGGGACACTGAAGCTTTCTTT,CASSYLRSGDTEAFF
TRBJ2-7,TRBV7-9,TRBD1,NA,TGTGCCAGTAAAGGACAGGCCTACGAGCAGTACTTC,CASKGQAYEQYF
TRBJ1-2,TRBV10-3,NA,NA,TGTGCCATCAGTGAGTCGACGGGAACAGGGAGGAACTATGGCTACACCTTC,CAISESTGTGRNYGYTF
TRBJ2-1,TRBV19,TRBD2,many,TGTGCCAGTAGTGTTGATAGCGGGAGCTCCTACAATGAGCAGTTCTTC,CASSVDSGSSYNEQFF
TRBJ2-2,TRBV6-1,NA,NA,TGTGCCATCAGTGAAGACAGAAACACCGGGGAGCTGTTTTTT,CAISEDRNTGELFF
TRBJ2-4,TRBV5-6,NA,NA,TGTGCCAGCAGCTTGTCTTCGGGGAACATTCAGTACTTC,CASSLSSGNIQYF
TRBJ1-5,TRBV18,NA,NA,TGTGCCAGCTCAACGTCCTCGAATCAGCCCCAGCATTTT,CASSTSSNQPQHF
TRBJ2-7,TRBV5-4,TRBD1,NA,TGTGCCAGCAGCTCCGGGACAGGGGCTACCTACGAGCAGTACTTC,CASSSGTGATYEQYF